These T cell receptor beta chains were read from a single sample in a study of blood T cells in healthy people across ages. TCRdb redid the calling of the 5' RACE reads with MiXCR, one entry per CDR3 protein. The top ten clones hold 25% to 30% of a sample with around 800,000 distinct CDR3 sequences, approximately 65% of them seen once. The specimen was blood. Every receptor here comes from a man aged 25-40 years in good health. Each CDR3 is given with its conserved first and last residue. The D gene is left open where the match is weak. Clone sizes are given selectively: once, few, many, or a class where the clone is expanded.

V gene	J gene	D gene	clone size	CDR3 protein	CDR3 DNA
TRBV4-2	TRBJ1-2	TRBD1	.	CASSQMGQQKDGYTF	TGTGCCAGCAGCCAAATGGGACAGCAAAAGGATGGCTACACCTTC
TRBV29-1	TRBJ2-5	.	.	CSGVHLKQETQYF	TGCAGTGGGGTCCACCTAAAACAAGAGACCCAGTACTTC
TRBV4-3	TRBJ1-4	.	.	CASSQDREEKLFF	TGCGCCAGCAGCCAAGACCGGGAGGAAAAACTGTTTTTT
TRBV4-3	TRBJ2-7	TRBD1	.	CASSQELDRVYEQYF	TGCGCCAGCAGCCAAGAACTCGACAGGGTTTACGAGCAGTACTTC
TRBV12-3/TRBV12-4	TRBJ2-7	.	.	CASSLAGASYNEQYF	TGTGCCAGCAGTTTAGCGGGGGCCTCCTACAATGAGCAGTACTTC
TRBV12-3/TRBV12-4	TRBJ2-4	.	.	CASSLSPGRNIQYF	TGTGCCAGCAGTTTATCCCCGGGAAGGAACATTCAGTACTTC
TRBV20-1	TRBJ2-3	.	few	CSVQSGAGEGDTQYF	TGCAGTGTTCAGTCGGGGGCGGGGGAAGGAGATACGCAGTATTTT
TRBV7-2	TRBJ2-7	TRBD2	few	CASSLAASGGYEQYF	TGTGCCAGCAGCTTAGCGGCTAGCGGGGGGTACGAGCAGTACTTC
TRBV12-3/TRBV12-4	TRBJ2-7	.	few	CASSTTATSYEQYF	TGTGCCAGCAGCACTACAGCTACCTCCTACGAGCAGTACTTC
TRBV20-1	TRBJ2-2	.	.	CSAREPRRTGELFF	TGCAGTGCTAGAGAACCTAGGAGGACCGGGGAGCTGTTTTTT
TRBV5-1	TRBJ2-7	TRBD2	.	CANKWSTSGYEQYF	TGCGCCAACAAATGGTCAACTAGCGGGTACGAGCAGTACTTC
TRBV19	TRBJ1-4	.	.	CASTKGAANEKLFF	TGTGCCAGTACCAAAGGGGCGGCTAATGAAAAACTGTTTTTT
TRBV13	TRBJ2-5	.	.	CASRLRRPEETQYF	TGTGCCAGCAGACTCCGCCGTCCCGAGGAGACCCAGTACTTC
TRBV10-3	TRBJ1-6	.	.	CAISELRMSSPLHF	TGTGCCATCAGTGAGCTCAGGATGAGTTCACCCCTCCACTTT
TRBV28	TRBJ2-4	TRBD1	once	CASSPTGGSYSKNIQYF	TGTGCCAGCAGTCCAACAGGGGGCAGCTACTCCAAAAACATTCAGTACTTC
TRBV7-2	TRBJ2-2	TRBD2	.	CASSPVAGANTGELFF	TGTGCCAGCAGCCCCGTAGCGGGGGCCAACACCGGGGAGCTGTTTTTT
TRBV11-2	TRBJ2-7	TRBD1	.	CASSLDLGDRIYEQYF	TGTGCCAGCAGCTTAGATCTGGGGGACAGGATCTACGAGCAGTACTTC
TRBV27	TRBJ2-1	.	.	CASTDTAYEQFF	TGTGCCAGCACAGACACCGCCTACGAGCAGTTCTTC
TRBV29-1	TRBJ2-7	TRBD1	.	CSVLTSGTGTYEQYF	TGCAGCGTCCTTACCTCCGGGACAGGGACCTACGAGCAGTACTTC
TRBV5-1	TRBJ2-7	TRBD1	.	CASSFADREYEQYF	TGCGCCAGCAGCTTTGCGGACAGGGAATACGAGCAGTACTTC
TRBV10-3	TRBJ2-7	.	.	CAISEGPFYEQYF	TGTGCCATCAGTGAGGGGCCATTCTACGAGCAGTACTTC
TRBV4-3	TRBJ2-1	.	.	CASSQTGLLLNEQFF	TGCGCCAGCAGCCAAACCGGACTCTTACTCAATGAGCAGTTCTTC
TRBV11-2	TRBJ2-5	.	once	CASSSQTTGETQYF	TGTGCCAGCAGCTCCCAAACAACGGGGGAGACCCAGTACTTC
TRBV20-1	TRBJ2-7	.	few	CSGGSGLEQYF	TGCAGTGGGGGCTCAGGGCTAGAGCAGTACTTC